These T cell receptor beta chains were read from a single sample in a study of cytomegalovirus exposure and HLA in healthy donors. The assay was immunoSEQ multiplex PCR, and TCRdb's table has in-frame clones only and misses some. The sample carries about 160,000 clones, 71% recorded once. The sequenced sample was PBMCs. The receptors originated from a woman aged 25 to 39 in good health and CMV-seronegative. Both conserved end residues are part of each CDR3. The D gene is left open where the match is weak. Part of the rows lack a size; the others show once, few, many or a class for expanded clones.

D	size	V	J	CDR3	DNA
TRBD2	few	TRBV6-1	TRBJ2-2	CASSAGLAGVPNTGELFF	TGTGCCAGCAGTGCCGGACTAGCGGGGGTTCCGAACACCGGGGAGCTGTTTTTT
TRBD2	.	TRBV25-1	TRBJ2-3	CASSPGLAYTDTQYF	TGTGCCAGCTCCCCGGGACTAGCGTACACAGATACGCAGTATTTT
TRBD2	.	TRBV30	TRBJ2-1	CAWSPQGLAGAFEQFF	TGTGCCTGGAGTCCCCAGGGGCTAGCGGGAGCGTTTGAGCAGTTCTTC
.	.	TRBV5-1	TRBJ2-5	CASRVEQETQYF	TGCGCCAGCAGAGTAGAACAAGAGACCCAGTACTTC
.	.	TRBV9	TRBJ1-1	CASSPRGRAENTEAFF	TGTGCCAGCAGCCCCCGCGGCAGGGCTGAAAACACTGAAGCTTTCTTT
.	few	TRBV28	TRBJ1-5	CASSPISVHSNQPQHF	TGTGCCAGCAGCCCGATCTCAGTCCATAGCAATCAGCCCCAGCATTTT
TRBD1	few	TRBV15	TRBJ1-3	CATSGDRLSGNTIYF	TGTGCCACCAGCGGGGACAGGCTCTCTGGAAACACCATATATTTT
.	.	TRBV19	TRBJ1-4	CASSEDSGGKLFF	TGTGCCAGTAGTGAGGACAGCGGAGGAAAACTGTTTTTT
.	.	TRBV4-1	TRBJ2-5	CASSQFLRGGGETQYF	TGCGCCAGCAGCCAATTCCTCCGGGGAGGTGGGGAGACCCAGTACTTC
TRBD1	.	TRBV5-6	TRBJ1-1	CASSLARGARVGAEAFF	TGTGCCAGCAGCTTGGCCAGGGGGGCAAGGGTAGGCGCTGAAGCTTTCTTT
.	.	TRBV28	TRBJ2-3	CASSSPGVYPDTQYF	TGTGCCAGCAGTTCCCCAGGCGTTTATCCAGATACGCAGTATTTT
TRBD2	.	TRBV28	TRBJ2-3	CASRDSGRASDTQYF	TGTGCCAGCAGAGACAGCGGGAGAGCGTCAGATACGCAGTATTTT
.	.	TRBV4-3	TRBJ1-1	CASSFDRYTEAFF	TGCGCCAGCAGCTTCGACAGGTACACTGAAGCTTTCTTT
TRBD2	.	TRBV4-3	TRBJ2-3	CASSQAGLAGVRKDTQYF	TGCGCCAGCAGCCAAGCCGGACTAGCGGGAGTCCGAAAAGATACGCAGTATTTT
TRBD2	.	TRBV7-2	TRBJ2-1	CASRHSTGLARSEQFF	TGTGCCAGCAGGCACAGTACGGGACTAGCCCGTTCTGAGCAGTTCTTC
TRBD1	.	TRBV5-1	TRBJ1-1	CASSLKGQMNTEAFF	TGCGCCAGCAGCTTAAAGGGACAGATGAACACTGAAGCTTTCTTT
.	.	TRBV11-2	TRBJ2-1	CASSFHARRRGHNEQFF	TGTGCCAGCAGCTTCCACGCCCGCCGCAGGGGCCACAATGAGCAGTTCTTC
.	few	TRBV28	TRBJ1-3	CASSKLTRRGYGNTIYF	TGTGCCAGCAGCAAACTGACACGACGGGGGTATGGGAACACCATATATTTT
TRBD2	.	TRBV7-9	TRBJ2-5	CASKRGGQETQYF	TGTGCCAGCAAGCGGGGGGGCCAAGAGACCCAGTACTTC
.	.	TRBV11-2	TRBJ1-6	CASSLRSSYNSPLHF	TGTGCCAGCAGCTTAAGGAGCTCCTATAATTCACCCCTCCACTTT
.	.	TRBV4-3	TRBJ1-2	CASSQGGGVTTYGYTF	TGCGCCAGCAGCCAAGGAGGGGGGGTGACGACCTATGGCTACACCTTC
.	few	TRBV6-5	TRBJ1-1	CASRRWGDSDTEAFF	TGTGCCAGCCGAAGGTGGGGGGACTCGGACACTGAAGCTTTCTTT
.	.	TRBV6-6	TRBJ1-6	CASRPSGGESPLHF	TGTGCCAGCAGACCTAGCGGGGGCGAATCACCCCTCCACTTT
.	.	TRBV7-9	TRBJ2-6	CASTRGMSAGANVLTF	TGTGCCAGCACCCGAGGGATGAGTGCTGGGGCCAACGTCCTGACTTTC
TRBD2	.	TRBV6-1	TRBJ2-2	CASSEGGGLLAGAGELFF	TGTGCCAGCAGTGAAGGTGGGGGACTACTAGCGGGGGCCGGGGAGCTGTTTTTT
.	.	TRBV28	TRBJ1-5	CASSLGGPGQPQHF	TGTGCCAGCAGTTTGGGAGGACCGGGTCAGCCCCAGCATTTT
.	few	TRBV30	TRBJ2-7	CAWSATWGEKPSVQYF	TGTGCCTGGAGTGCCACTTGGGGGGAGAAACCCTCTGTGCAGTACTTC
.	.	TRBV4-3	TRBJ1-2	CASSPSRDYGYTF	TGCGCCAGCAGCCCTAGCCGGGACTATGGCTACACCTTC
.	.	TRBV10-3	TRBJ2-3	CAIEGGGSTDTQYF	TGTGCCATCGAGGGGGGGGGTAGCACAGATACGCAGTATTTT
TRBD1	.	TRBV30	TRBJ2-3	CAWTGGGGDTQYF	TGTGCCTGGACAGGGGGCGGTGGGGATACGCAGTATTTT
.	few	TRBV18	TRBJ2-5	CASSPGSETQYF	TGTGCCAGCTCACCAGGCTCAGAGACCCAGTACTTC
.	.	TRBV27	TRBJ2-2	CASSFTTPRVTGELFF	TGTGCCAGCAGTTTTACGACTCCCAGAGTCACCGGGGAGCTGTTTTTT
TRBD1	few	TRBV7-2	TRBJ2-3	CASSLMTGETDTQYF	TGTGCCAGCAGCTTGATGACAGGGGAAACAGATACGCAGTATTTT
TRBD1	once	TRBV18	TRBJ1-1	CASSPATGMNTEAFF	TGTGCCAGCTCACCGGCGACAGGGATGAACACTGAAGCTTTCTTT
.	.	TRBV2	TRBJ1-1	CASSEGGGDAFF	TGTGCCAGCAGTGAGGGAGGAGGGGACGCTTTCTTT
.	.	TRBV7-9	TRBJ2-7	CASSLARYEQYF	TGTGCCAGCAGCTTAGCCCGCTACGAGCAGTACTTC
.	.	TRBV2	TRBJ2-1	CASSVESSYNEQFF	TGTGCCAGCAGTGTTGAGAGCTCCTACAATGAGCAGTTCTTC
TRBD2	once	TRBV7-6	TRBJ2-1	CASSPKLTSGSNEQFF	TGTGCCAGCAGCCCGAAATTGACTAGCGGGAGTAATGAGCAGTTCTTC
.	once	TRBV27	TRBJ2-3	CASSWFGKDTQYF	TGTGCCAGCAGTTGGTTCGGGAAGGATACGCAGTATTTT
.	.	TRBV30	TRBJ2-5	CAWAVEVQTQYF	TGTGCCTGGGCTGTGGAGGTTCAGACCCAGTACTTC
.	.	TRBV9	TRBJ1-4	CASSVDPGGANEKLFF	TGTGCCAGCAGCGTAGATCCCGGGGGAGCTAATGAAAAACTGTTTTTT
.	once	TRBV19	TRBJ2-2	CASSRQGNANTGELFF	TGTGCCAGTAGTCGCCAGGGAAACGCGAACACCGGGGAGCTGTTTTTT
.	.	TRBV4-2	TRBJ1-4	CASSPTGTGGEKLFF	TGTGCCAGCAGCCCAACCGGGACCGGAGGGGAAAAACTGTTTTTT
.	.	TRBV18	TRBJ1-5	CASSAPPGNSNQPQHF	TGTGCCAGCTCAGCCCCCCCCGGGAATAGCAATCAGCCCCAGCATTTT
.	once	TRBV13	TRBJ2-6	CASSWAGGFSGANVLTF	TGTGCCAGCAGTTGGGCAGGAGGTTTCTCTGGGGCCAACGTCCTGACTTTC
TRBD1	.	TRBV5-8	TRBJ1-4	CASSPGQGVEKLFF	TGTGCCAGCAGCCCAGGACAGGGCGTTGAAAAACTGTTTTTT
.	few	TRBV27	TRBJ2-5	CASSPGRFQETQYF	TGTGCCAGCAGCCCTGGGCGCTTCCAAGAGACCCAGTACTTC
.	.	TRBV7-9	TRBJ2-3	CASSLSLVTDTQYF	TGTGCCAGCAGCTTAAGCTTGGTCACAGATACGCAGTATTTT
TRBD2	large	TRBV5-1	TRBJ2-1	CASSLSGGYNEQFF	TGCGCCAGCAGCTTGTCGGGGGGGTACAATGAGCAGTTCTTC
.	.	TRBV27	TRBJ2-1	CASSWQVPYNEQFF	TGTGCCAGCAGTTGGCAAGTGCCCTACAATGAGCAGTTCTTC